This TCR beta chain was captured in a study of T cell changes during pregnancy in multiple sclerosis. Data came from immunoSEQ multiplex PCR; TCRdb stores just in-frame clones and leaves some out. The repertoire has about 40,000 clones, roughly 90% of them found once; the top ten carry about 0.45%. Germline V gene lookup returns CDR1 SGHTS and CDR2 YDEGEE. Trimming shortened V by 3 bases and J by 5 bases, and 9 bases separated the two germline ends. The CDR3 totals 13 residues. Sample: CD4+ T cells from peripheral blood mononuclear cells, taken in the third trimester of pregnancy. This receptor was obtained from a female donor with multiple sclerosis, enrolled in a pregnancy study. The chain recombines TRBV5-8 with TRBJ2-4; D is possibly TRBD2 (6 bases). The CDR3 DNA reads TGTGCCAGCAGCTGGGGACTTCAAAACATTCAGTACTTC. Protein product: CASSWGLQNIQYF.